The T cell receptor beta chain described here comes from a study of CD4+ T cells in melanoma. CDR3 length: 17 residues. CDR1 and CDR2 (germline): SNHLY, FYNNEI. With 6 bases removed from V and 2 bases from J, the gap between germline ends came to 21 bases. Study results and limitations: A reported correlation linked neoantigen-specific CD4+ T cells to CD8+, macrophage and B cell function. Neoantigen-specific CD4+ T cells in melanoma reportedly had diverse differentiation states.

With regard to this clone: What it recognizes is unknown.

The table came from immunoSEQ multiplex PCR; TCRdb's copy has only in-frame clones and leaves some out. The table records 10,000 to 12,000 clones, almost 70% of them present only once. The chain employs TRBV2 and TRBJ2-3; tentative D call: TRBD2 (6 bases). The receptor was isolated from a human donor with melanoma. Source material: cells from a culture (not recorded whether cultured in vitro). CDR3 loop: CASRIGRLDRYTDTQYF. Written as DNA, the CDR3 is TGTGCCAGCAGGATTGGCCGACTAGACCGCTACACAGATACGCAGTATTTT.